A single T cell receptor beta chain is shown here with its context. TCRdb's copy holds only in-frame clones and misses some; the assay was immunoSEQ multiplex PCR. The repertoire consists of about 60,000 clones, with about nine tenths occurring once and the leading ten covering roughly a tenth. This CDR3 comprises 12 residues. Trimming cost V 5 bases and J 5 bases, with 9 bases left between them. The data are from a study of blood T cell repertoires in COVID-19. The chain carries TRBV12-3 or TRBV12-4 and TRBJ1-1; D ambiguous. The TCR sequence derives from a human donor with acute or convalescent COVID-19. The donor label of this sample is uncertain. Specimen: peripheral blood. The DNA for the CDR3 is TGTGCCAGCAGTATCCTTAATACTGAAGCTTTCTTT. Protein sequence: CASSILNTEAFF.